This T cell receptor beta chain was recovered during a study of chemoradiotherapy in HPV16-positive cancers. Whole-study results and caveats: In HPV16-positive patients, HPV-responsive T-cell expansion tracked better recurrence-free survival. Only a couple of HPV16-positive patients supplied the functional HPV-specificity definition.

Germline trimming cut 1 base from V and 8 bases from J; bases unmatched to any gene: 0. Germline lookup yields CDR1 SEHNR and CDR2 FQNEAQ (reference sequence). This CDR3 region has 13 residues. Of note for this clone: Its antigen is as yet unknown.

Method: immunoSEQ multiplex PCR; TCRdb's copy keeps in-frame clones and lacks some. Found here are fewer than 70,000 clones, about nine tenths of them singletons; the top ten hold less than 3.5%. The clonotype was recovered from a human donor with HPV-associated anogenital cancer. This specimen consisted of blood, obtained from a patient who underwent chemoradiotherapy. The J gene is TRBJ1-4, the V gene TRBV7-9, with 8 bases identical to TRBD1. For the CDR3, the DNA is TGTGCCAGCAGCTTAGGACAGGGGGAAAAACTGTTTTTT. Translated: CASSLGQGEKLFF.